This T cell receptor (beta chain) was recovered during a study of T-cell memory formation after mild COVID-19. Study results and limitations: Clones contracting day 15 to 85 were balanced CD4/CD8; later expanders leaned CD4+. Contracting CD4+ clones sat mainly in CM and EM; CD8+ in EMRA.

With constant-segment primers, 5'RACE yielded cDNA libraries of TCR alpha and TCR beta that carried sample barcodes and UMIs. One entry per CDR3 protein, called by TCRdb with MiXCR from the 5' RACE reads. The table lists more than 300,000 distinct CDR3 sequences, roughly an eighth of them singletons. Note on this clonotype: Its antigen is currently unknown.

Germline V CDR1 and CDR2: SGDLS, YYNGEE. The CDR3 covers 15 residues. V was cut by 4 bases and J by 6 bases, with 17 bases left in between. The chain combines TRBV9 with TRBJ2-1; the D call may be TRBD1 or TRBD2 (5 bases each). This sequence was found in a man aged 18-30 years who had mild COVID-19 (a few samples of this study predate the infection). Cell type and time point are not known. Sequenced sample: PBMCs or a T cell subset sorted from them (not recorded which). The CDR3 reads CASSSWGYPLNEQFF. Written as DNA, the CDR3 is TGTGCCAGCAGCTCATGGGGGTATCCCCTCAATGAGCAGTTCTTC.